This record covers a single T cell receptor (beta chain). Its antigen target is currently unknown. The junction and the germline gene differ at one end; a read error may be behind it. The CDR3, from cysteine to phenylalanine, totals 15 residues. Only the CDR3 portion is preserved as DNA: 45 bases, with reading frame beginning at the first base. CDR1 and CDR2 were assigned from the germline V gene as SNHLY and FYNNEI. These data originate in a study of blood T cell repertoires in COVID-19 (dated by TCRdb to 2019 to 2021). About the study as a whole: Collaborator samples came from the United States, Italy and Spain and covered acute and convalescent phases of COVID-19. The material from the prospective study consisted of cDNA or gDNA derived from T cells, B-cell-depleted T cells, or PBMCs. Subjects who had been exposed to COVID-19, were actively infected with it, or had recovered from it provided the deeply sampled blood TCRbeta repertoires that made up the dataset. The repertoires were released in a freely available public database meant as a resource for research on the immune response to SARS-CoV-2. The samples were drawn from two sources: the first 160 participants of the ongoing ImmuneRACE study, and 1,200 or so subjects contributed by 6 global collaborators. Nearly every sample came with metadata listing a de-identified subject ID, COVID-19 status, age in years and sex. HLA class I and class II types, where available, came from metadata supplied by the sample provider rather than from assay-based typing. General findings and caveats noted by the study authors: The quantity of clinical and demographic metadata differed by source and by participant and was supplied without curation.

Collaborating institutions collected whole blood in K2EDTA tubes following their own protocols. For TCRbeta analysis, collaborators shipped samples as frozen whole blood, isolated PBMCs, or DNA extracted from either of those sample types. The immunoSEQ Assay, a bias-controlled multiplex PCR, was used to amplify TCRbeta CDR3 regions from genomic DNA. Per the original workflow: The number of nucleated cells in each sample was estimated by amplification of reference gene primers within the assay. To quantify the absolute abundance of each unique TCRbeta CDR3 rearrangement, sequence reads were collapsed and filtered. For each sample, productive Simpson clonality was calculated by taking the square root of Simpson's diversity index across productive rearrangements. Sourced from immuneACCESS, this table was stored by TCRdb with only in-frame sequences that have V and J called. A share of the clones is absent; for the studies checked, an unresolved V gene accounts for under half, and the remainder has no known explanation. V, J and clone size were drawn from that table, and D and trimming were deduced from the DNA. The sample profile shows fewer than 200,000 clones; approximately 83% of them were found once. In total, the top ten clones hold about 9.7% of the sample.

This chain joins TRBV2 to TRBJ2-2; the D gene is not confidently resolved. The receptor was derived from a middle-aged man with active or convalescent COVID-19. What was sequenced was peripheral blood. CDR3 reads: CASREGQMNTGELFF. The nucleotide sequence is TGTGCCAGCAGAGAAGGGCAGATGAACACCGGGGAGCTGTTTTTT.